These 14 T cell receptor beta chains share one sample of origin, sequenced in a study of cytomegalovirus exposure and HLA in healthy donors. Sequenced by immunoSEQ multiplex PCR; TCRdb stores in-frame clones only, minus some. Among about 150,000 clones, 80% to 90% were seen once, and the ten largest hold roughly 4.3%. The sequencing sample was made of PBMCs. All receptors derive from a man aged 18-30 years in good health and CMV-seropositive.

This clone occurred once. The chain has TRBV19 and TRBJ2-7, with 8 positions matching TRBD1. Germline CDR1 reads LNHDA; CDR2 reads SQIVND (reference sequence). There are 14 residues in the CDR3. The junction had 7 bases not matched to a gene; V was cut back by 6 bases and J by 3 bases. Written as DNA, the CDR3 is TGTGCCAGTAGCCCGGGACAGGCTAACTACGAGCAGTACTTC. The encoded protein is CASSPGQANYEQYF.

The chain carries TRBV30 and TRBJ1-2, with a weak D call TRBD1 (5 bases). This CDR3 comprises 12 residues. V was shortened by 2 bases and J by 14 bases, with 18 bases between the two germline ends. Per germline, CDR1 GTSNPN and CDR2 SVGIG (reference sequence). The CDR3, as DNA: TGTGCCTGGAGTAGTTCGGGGGTAGGTGGTACCTTC. Its protein product is CAWSSSGVGGTF.

This rearrangement joins TRBV11-2 to TRBJ2-2; 15 bases match TRBD2. This CDR3 is 18 amino acids long. Germline V gene data show CDR1 as SGHAT and CDR2 as FQNNGV. V trimming: 5 bases; J trimming: 7 bases; junction bases outside the gene matches: 11. Here the CDR3 DNA reads TGTGCCAGCAGCCCTAGGACTAGCGGGAGGGCCTCCCTCGGGGAGCTGTTTTTT. Translated, it gives CASSPRTSGRASLGELFF.

The rearrangement joins TRBV19 to TRBJ1-1; possibly TRBD1 for D (5 bases). The CDR3 spans 14 residues. The V end lost 4 bases, the J end lost 2 bases, and 11 bases lay between the germline ends. The germline V gene has CDR1 LNHDA and CDR2 SQIVND (reference sequence). The CDR3 DNA reads as TGTGCCAGTAGTAGAGAAGGGGAAAACACTGAAGCTTTCTTT. Translation gives CASSREGENTEAFF.

This clone was recorded once. The junction departs from the called germline gene at one end, perhaps through a read error. J is TRBJ1-2 and V is TRBV5-1, with D possibly TRBD1 on 6 matching bases. Germline loops: CDR1 SGHRS, CDR2 YFSETQ. The length of the CDR3 is 13 residues. The CDR3: CASTPGTNYGYTF. For the CDR3, the DNA is TGTGCCAGCACCCCCGGGACAAACTATGGCTACACCTTC.

This clone occurred a few times. The V gene is TRBV2, the J gene TRBJ2-7; 11 bases fit TRBD2. The CDR3 loop spans 13 amino acids. Germline V gene sequence: CDR1 SNHLY, CDR2 FYNNEI. Losses at the gene ends were 7 bases for V and 3 bases for J; bases not matched to a gene: 2. The DNA of the CDR3 is TGTGCCAGCACGACTAGCGGGGACTACGAGCAGTACTTC. It yields the protein CASTTSGDYEQYF. The entire variable domain, with the rest obtained from reference TRBV2 and TRBJ2-7, is as follows: EPEVTQTPSHQVTQMGQEVILRCVPISNHLYFYWYRQILGQKVEFLVSFYNNEISEKSEIFDDQFSVERPDGSNFTLKIRSTKLEDSAMYFCASTTSGDYEQYFGPGTRLTVT.

This clone was detected once. V usage is TRBV10-3 and J usage is TRBJ1-1; 7 bases match TRBD1. From germline, CDR1 is ENHRY and CDR2 SYGVKD. This CDR3 is built from 14 residues. The trim removed 3 bases at V and 5 bases at J, leaving 6 bases unmatched. This CDR3 is CAISDPSGGTEAFF. CDR3 DNA sequence: TGTGCCATCAGTGACCCTTCAGGGGGGACTGAAGCTTTCTTT.

This sequence joins TRBV5-6 and TRBJ2-7; 8 bases map to TRBD1. V trimming: 7 bases; J trimming: 2 bases; junction bases outside the gene matches: 11. CDR1 and CDR2 (germline): SGHDT, YYEEEE. CDR3 length equals 15 residues. The CDR3 sequence: CASSGDRRSPYEQYF. In DNA form, the CDR3 reads TGTGCCAGCTCGGGGGACAGGCGGTCACCCTACGAGCAGTACTTC. Full variable domain (missing parts from reference TRBV5-6 and TRBJ2-7): DAGVTQSPTHLIKTRGQQVTLRCSPKSGHDTVSWYQQALGQGPQFIFQYYEEEERQRGNFPDRFSGHQFPNYSSELNVNALLLGDSALYLCASSGDRRSPYEQYFGPGTRLTVT.

The chain carries TRBV28 and TRBJ1-5, with TRBD1 matching 9 bases. CDR1 and CDR2 (germline): MDHEN, SYDVKM. The CDR3 sequence is 15 residues long. J was trimmed by 6 bases and V by 6 bases; bases with no gene match: 9. CDR3 region: CASSPGTGLFQPQHF. CDR3 bases: TGTGCCAGCAGCCCGGGGACAGGGCTATTTCAGCCCCAGCATTTT. Filled out from reference TRBV28 and TRBJ1-5, the complete variable domain reads DVKVTQSSRYLVKRTGEKVFLECVQDMDHENMFWYRQDPGLGLRLIYFSYDVKMKEKGDIPEGYSVSREKKERFSLILESASTNQTSMYLCASSPGTGLFQPQHFGDGTRLSIL.

The chain employs TRBV2 and TRBJ2-3, with 8 positions matching TRBD1. The CDR3 spans 14 residues. Germline V gives CDR1 SNHLY, CDR2 FYNNEI. Losses at the gene ends were 8 bases for V and 0 bases for J; bases not matched to a gene: 4. The CDR3 DNA reads TGTGCCAGCCTGCGGGACAGGAGCACAGATACGCAGTATTTT. Translation gives CASLRDRSTDTQYF.

V gene TRBV5-1 combines with J gene TRBJ2-7, with 9 nucleotides matching TRBD1. Germline loops: CDR1 SGHRS, CDR2 YFSETQ. The length of the CDR3 is 16 residues. V was pared by 4 bases and J by 5 bases, with 13 bases of the junction left unmatched. Written as DNA, the CDR3 is TGCGCCAGCAGCCCTCCGCTGGGACAGGGTGTTCACGAGCAGTACTTC. This sequence encodes CASSPPLGQGVHEQYF.

CDR3 amino acids: CASSPLALSTDTQYF. The CDR3 DNA reads as TGTGCCAGCAGCCCGTTAGCGTTAAGCACAGATACGCAGTATTTT. V and J are TRBV7-6 and TRBJ2-3; possibly TRBD2 for D (5 bases). Trimming took off 5 bases at V and 0 bases at J, with 12 bases between the two ends. Germline V gene lookup returns CDR1 SGHVS and CDR2 FNYEAQ. This CDR3 has 15 residues.

This clone was detected only once. The chain uses TRBV6-4 and TRBJ2-3; the match to TRBD2 covers 9 bases. V was clipped by 2 bases and J by 1 base; unmatched bases: 1. CDR1 is MRHNA, CDR2 SNTAGT, per germline. This CDR3 region has 15 residues. Here the CDR3 DNA reads TGTGCCAGCAGTGACGTAGCGGGAGGCACAGATACGCAGTATTTT. Translation: CASSDVAGGTDTQYF.

The J gene is TRBJ2-7, the V gene TRBV5-5, with D perhaps matching TRBD1 (6 bases). CDR3 length equals 14 residues. V was shortened by 2 bases and J by 3 bases, with 12 bases between the two germline ends. Germline lookup yields CDR1 SGHKS and CDR2 YYEKEE (reference sequence). The CDR3 loop is CASSFSRQVYEQYF. The CDR3 DNA sequence: TGTGCCAGCAGCTTCTCCCGACAGGTCTACGAGCAGTACTTC. Supplemented by reference TRBV5-5 and TRBJ2-7, the full variable domain reads DAGVTQSPTHLIKTRGQQVTLRCSPISGHKSVSWYQQVLGQGPQFIFQYYEKEERGRGNFPDRFSARQFPNYSSELNVNALLLGDSALYLCASSFSRQVYEQYFGPGTRLTVT.